This entry lists 3 T cell receptor beta chains sequenced from one sample in a study of cytomegalovirus exposure and HLA in healthy donors. 13 Jbeta primers and 60 Vbeta primers were used for the PCR. TCRdb keeps only in-frame clones here, not all; method: immunoSEQ multiplex PCR. The sample shows some 190,000 clones, 80% to 90% of them seen only once. Input material: PBMCs. The origin of the receptors is a woman aged 30 to 39 in good health and CMV-seronegative.

This sequence joins TRBV10-3 and TRBJ2-5; D perhaps matches TRBD2 (5 bases). V was shortened by 2 bases and J by 2 bases, with 12 bases between the two germline ends. This CDR3 is built from 15 residues. The germline gives CDR1 ENHRY, CDR2 SYGVKD. The CDR3 here is CAISEEGRVQETQYF. The CDR3 DNA sequence: TGTGCCATCAGTGAGGAGGGCCGTGTTCAAGAGACCCAGTACTTC.

The CDR3 spells CASSPEVMYGYTF. In nucleotides, the CDR3 is TGTGCCAGCTCACCTGAGGTTATGTATGGCTACACCTTC. The rearrangement joins TRBV18 to TRBJ1-2; D remains ambiguous. V was shortened by 3 bases and J by 5 bases, with 10 bases between the two germline ends. The CDR3 spans 13 residues. The V gene's germline CDR1 is KGHSH and CDR2 LQKENI.

The chain links TRBV6-1 to TRBJ1-2; possibly TRBD1 for D (5 bases). V shed 2 bases and J shed 4 bases, with 14 bases lying between them. The CDR3 runs to 15 residues. In germline, CDR1 is MNHNS, CDR2 SASEGT. The CDR3 protein is CASSEPGREGYGYTF. CDR3 DNA sequence: TGTGCCAGCAGTGAACCAGGGCGGGAAGGCTATGGCTACACCTTC.